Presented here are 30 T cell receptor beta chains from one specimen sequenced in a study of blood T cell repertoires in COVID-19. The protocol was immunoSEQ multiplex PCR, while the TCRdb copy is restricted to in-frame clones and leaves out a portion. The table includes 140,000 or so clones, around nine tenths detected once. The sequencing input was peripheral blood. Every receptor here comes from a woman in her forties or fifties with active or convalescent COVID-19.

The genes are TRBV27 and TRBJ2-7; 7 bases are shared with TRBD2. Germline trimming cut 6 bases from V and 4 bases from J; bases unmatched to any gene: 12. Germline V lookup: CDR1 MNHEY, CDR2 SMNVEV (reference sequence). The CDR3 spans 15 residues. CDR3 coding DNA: TGTGCCAGCAGACGGGGGGACGATGCCGCTTACGAGCAGTACTTC. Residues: CASRRGDDAAYEQYF.

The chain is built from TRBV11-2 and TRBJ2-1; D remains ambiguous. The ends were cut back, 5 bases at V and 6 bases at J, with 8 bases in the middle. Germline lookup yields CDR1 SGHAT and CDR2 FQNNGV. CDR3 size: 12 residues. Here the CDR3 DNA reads TGTGCCAGCAGCGCCACTTTCAATGAGCAGTTCTTC. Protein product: CASSATFNEQFF.

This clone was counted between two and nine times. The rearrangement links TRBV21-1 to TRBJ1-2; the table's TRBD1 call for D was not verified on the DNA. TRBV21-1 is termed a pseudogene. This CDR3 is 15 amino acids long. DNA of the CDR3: TGTGCCAGCAGCATGACCAGGGGGCGGTCGAAAGGCTACACCTTC. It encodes CASSMTRGRSKGYTF.

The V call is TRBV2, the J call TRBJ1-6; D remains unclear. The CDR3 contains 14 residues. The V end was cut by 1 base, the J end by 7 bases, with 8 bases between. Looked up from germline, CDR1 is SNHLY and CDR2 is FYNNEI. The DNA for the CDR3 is TGTGCCAGCAGTGAAGGGGAGGGAAATTCACCCCTCCACTTT. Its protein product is CASSEGEGNSPLHF. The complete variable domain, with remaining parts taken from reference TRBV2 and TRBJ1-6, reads EPEVTQTPSHQVTQMGQEVILRCVPISNHLYFYWYRQILGQKVEFLVSFYNNEISEKSEIFDDQFSVERPDGSNFTLKIRSTKLEDSAMYFCASSEGEGNSPLHFGNGTRLTVT.

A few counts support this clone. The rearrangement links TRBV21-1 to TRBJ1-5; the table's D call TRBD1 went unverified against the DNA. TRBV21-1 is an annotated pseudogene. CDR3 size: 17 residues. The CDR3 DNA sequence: TGTGCCAGCATCCTAAGTTTTCCGACAGGGGCCAAAGAACCCCAGCATTTT. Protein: CASILSFPTGAKEPQHF.

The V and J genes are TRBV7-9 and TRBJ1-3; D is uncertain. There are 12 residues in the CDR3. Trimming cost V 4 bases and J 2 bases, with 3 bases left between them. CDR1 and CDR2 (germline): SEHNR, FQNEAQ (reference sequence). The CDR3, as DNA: TGTGCCAGCAGCTCCGCTGGAAACACCATATATTTT. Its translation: CASSSAGNTIYF. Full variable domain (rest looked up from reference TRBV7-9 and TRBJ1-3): DTGVSQNPRHKITKRGQNVTFRCDPISEHNRLYWYRQTLGQGPEFLTYFQNEAQLEKSRLLSDRFSAERPKGSFSTLEIQRTEQGDSAMYLCASSSAGNTIYFGEGSWLTVV.

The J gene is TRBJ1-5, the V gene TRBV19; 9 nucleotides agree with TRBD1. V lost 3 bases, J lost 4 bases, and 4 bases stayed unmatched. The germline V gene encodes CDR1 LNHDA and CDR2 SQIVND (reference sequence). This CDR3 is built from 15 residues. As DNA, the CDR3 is TGTGCCAGTAGTATCCCCGGACAGGGGAATCAGCCCCAGCATTTT. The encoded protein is CASSIPGQGNQPQHF.

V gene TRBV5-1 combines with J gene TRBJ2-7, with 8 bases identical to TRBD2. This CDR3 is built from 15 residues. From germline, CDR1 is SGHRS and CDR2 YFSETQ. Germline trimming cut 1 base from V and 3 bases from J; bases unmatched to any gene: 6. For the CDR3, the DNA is TGCGCCAGCAGCTTGTGGGCGGGGGGAAGCTACGAGCAGTACTTC. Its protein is CASSLWAGGSYEQYF. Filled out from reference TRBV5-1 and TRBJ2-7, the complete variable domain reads KAGVTQTPRYLIKTRGQQVTLSCSPISGHRSVSWYQQTPGQGLQFLFEYFSETQRNKGNFPGRFSGRQFSNSRSEMNVSTLELGDSALYLCASSLWAGGSYEQYFGPGTRLTVT.

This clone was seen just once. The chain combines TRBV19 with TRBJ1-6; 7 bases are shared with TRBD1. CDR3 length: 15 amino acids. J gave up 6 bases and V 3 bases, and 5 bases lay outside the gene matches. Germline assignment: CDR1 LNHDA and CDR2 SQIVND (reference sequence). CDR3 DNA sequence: TGTGCCAGTAGTATCGGACAGGCCCTTAATTCACCCCTCCACTTT. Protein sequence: CASSIGQALNSPLHF.

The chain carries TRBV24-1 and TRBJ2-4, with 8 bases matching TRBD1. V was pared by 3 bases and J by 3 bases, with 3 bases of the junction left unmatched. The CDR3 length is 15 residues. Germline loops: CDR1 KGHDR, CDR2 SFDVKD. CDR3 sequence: CATSDGGQDKNIQYF. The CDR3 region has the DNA TGTGCCACCAGTGATGGGGGACAGGACAAAAACATTCAGTACTTC.

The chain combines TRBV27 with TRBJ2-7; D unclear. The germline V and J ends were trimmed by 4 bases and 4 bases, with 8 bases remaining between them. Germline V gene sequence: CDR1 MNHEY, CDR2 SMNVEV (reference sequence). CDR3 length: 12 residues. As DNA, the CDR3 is TGTGCCAGCAGTTCAACAGCTTACGAGCAGTACTTC. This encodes CASSSTAYEQYF.

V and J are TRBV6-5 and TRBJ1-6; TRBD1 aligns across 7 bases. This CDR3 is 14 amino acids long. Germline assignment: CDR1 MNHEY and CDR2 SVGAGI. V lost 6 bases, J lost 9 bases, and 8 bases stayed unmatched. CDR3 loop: CASSDRVMGSPLHF. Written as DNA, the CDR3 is TGTGCCAGCAGCGACAGGGTCATGGGTTCACCCCTCCACTTT.

The CDR3 sequence: CASSSQGINYGYTF. The CDR3 nucleotides are TGTGCCAGCAGTTCCCAGGGTATAAACTATGGCTACACCTTC. The chain recombines TRBV7-2 with TRBJ1-2, with TRBD1 as a possible D gene (5 bases). CDR1 and CDR2 (germline): SGHTA, FQGNSA. There are 14 residues in the CDR3. V dropped 6 bases and J dropped 2 bases, with 13 bases sitting between them.

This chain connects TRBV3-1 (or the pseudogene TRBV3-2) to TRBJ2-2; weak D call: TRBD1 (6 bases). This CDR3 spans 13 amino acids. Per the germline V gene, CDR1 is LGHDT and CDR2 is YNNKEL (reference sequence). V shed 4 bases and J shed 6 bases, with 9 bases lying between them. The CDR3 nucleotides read TGTGCCAGCAGCCTTAAGGGGGCCGGGGAGCTGTTTTTT. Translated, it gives CASSLKGAGELFF.

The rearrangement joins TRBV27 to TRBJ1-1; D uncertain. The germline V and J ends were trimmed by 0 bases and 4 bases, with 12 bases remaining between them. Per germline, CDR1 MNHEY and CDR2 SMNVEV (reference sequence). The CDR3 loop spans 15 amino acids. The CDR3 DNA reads TGTGCCAGCAGTTTATCGCCGGGGTCAAGCACTGAAGCTTTCTTT. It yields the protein CASSLSPGSSTEAFF.

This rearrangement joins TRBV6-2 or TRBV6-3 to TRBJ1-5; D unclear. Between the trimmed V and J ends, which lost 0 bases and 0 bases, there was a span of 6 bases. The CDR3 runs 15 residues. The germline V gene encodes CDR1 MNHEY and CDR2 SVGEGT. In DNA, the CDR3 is TGTGCCAGCAGTTACTCAGCGGGTAGCAATCAGCCCCAGCATTTT. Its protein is CASSYSAGSNQPQHF.

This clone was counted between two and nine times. CDR3 nucleotides: TGTGCCAGCAGTGACGGGCCCAACTATGGCTACACCTTC. Protein sequence: CASSDGPNYGYTF. This chain joins TRBV6-4 and TRBJ1-2; D remains unclear. The V end lost 2 bases, the J end lost 2 bases, and 6 bases lay between the germline ends. CDR3 length: 13 amino acids. Per the germline V gene, CDR1 is MRHNA and CDR2 is SNTAGT.

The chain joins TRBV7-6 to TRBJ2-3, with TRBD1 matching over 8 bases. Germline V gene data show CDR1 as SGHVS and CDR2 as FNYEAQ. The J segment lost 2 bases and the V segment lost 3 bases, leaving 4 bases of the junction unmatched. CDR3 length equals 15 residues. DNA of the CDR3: TGTGCCAGCAGCTTTTCAGGGGGCTACACAGATACGCAGTATTTT. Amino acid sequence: CASSFSGGYTDTQYF.

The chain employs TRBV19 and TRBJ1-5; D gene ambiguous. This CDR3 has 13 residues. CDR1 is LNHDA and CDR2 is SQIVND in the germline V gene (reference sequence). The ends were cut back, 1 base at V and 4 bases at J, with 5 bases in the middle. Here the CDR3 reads CASSIGENQPQHF. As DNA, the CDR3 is TGTGCCAGTAGTATAGGCGAGAATCAGCCCCAGCATTTT.

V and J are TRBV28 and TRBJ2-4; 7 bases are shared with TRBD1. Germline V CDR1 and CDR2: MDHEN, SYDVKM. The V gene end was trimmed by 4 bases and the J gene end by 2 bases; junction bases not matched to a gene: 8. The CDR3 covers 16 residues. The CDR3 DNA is TGTGCCAGCAGTTCCCAGGGGGATTATCCCAAAAACATTCAGTACTTC. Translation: CASSSQGDYPKNIQYF. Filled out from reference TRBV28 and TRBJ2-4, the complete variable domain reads DVKVTQSSRYLVKRTGEKVFLECVQDMDHENMFWYRQDPGLGLRLIYFSYDVKMKEKGDIPEGYSVSREKKERFSLILESASTNQTSMYLCASSSQGDYPKNIQYFGAGTRLSVL.

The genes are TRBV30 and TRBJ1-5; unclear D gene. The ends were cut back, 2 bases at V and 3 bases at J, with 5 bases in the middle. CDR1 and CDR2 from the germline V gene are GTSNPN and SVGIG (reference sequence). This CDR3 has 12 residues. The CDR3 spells CAWSLNNQPQHF. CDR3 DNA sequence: TGTGCCTGGAGTTTAAACAATCAGCCCCAGCATTTT. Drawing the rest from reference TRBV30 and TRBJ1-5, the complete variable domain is SQTIHQWPATLVQPVGSPLSLECTVEGTSNPNLYWYRQAAGRGLQLLFYSVGIGQISSEVPQNLSASRPQDRQFILSSKKLLLSDSGFYLCAWSLNNQPQHFGDGTRLSIL.

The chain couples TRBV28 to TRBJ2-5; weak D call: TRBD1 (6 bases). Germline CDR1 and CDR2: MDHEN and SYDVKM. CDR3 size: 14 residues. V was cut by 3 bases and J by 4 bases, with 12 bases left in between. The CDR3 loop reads CASSFSYRAETQYF. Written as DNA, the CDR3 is TGTGCCAGCAGTTTTTCTTACAGGGCAGAGACCCAGTACTTC.

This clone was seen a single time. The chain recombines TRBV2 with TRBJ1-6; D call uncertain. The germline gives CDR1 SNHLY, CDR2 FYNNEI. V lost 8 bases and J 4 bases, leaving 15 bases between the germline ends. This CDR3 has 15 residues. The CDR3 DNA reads TGTGCCAGCGGGGAGGAAAGACCGTATAATTCACCCCTCCACTTT. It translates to CASGEERPYNSPLHF. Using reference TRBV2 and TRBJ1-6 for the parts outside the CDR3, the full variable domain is EPEVTQTPSHQVTQMGQEVILRCVPISNHLYFYWYRQILGQKVEFLVSFYNNEISEKSEIFDDQFSVERPDGSNFTLKIRSTKLEDSAMYFCASGEERPYNSPLHFGNGTRLTVT.

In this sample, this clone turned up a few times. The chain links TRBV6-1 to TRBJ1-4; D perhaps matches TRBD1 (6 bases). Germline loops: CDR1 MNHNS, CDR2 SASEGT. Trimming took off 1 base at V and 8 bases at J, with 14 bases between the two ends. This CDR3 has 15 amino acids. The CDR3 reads CASSEGGLIREKLFF. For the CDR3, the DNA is TGTGCCAGCAGTGAAGGGGGGCTGATTAGGGAAAAACTGTTTTTT.

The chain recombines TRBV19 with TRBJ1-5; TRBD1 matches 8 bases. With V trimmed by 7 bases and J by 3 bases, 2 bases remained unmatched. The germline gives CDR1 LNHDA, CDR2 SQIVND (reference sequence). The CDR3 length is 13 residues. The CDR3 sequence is CASTGGINQPQHF. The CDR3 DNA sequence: TGTGCCAGTACAGGGGGCATCAATCAGCCCCAGCATTTT. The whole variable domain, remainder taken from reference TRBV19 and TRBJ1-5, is DGGITQSPKYLFRKEGQNVTLSCEQNLNHDAMYWYRQDPGQGLRLIYYSQIVNDFQKGDIAEGYSVSREKKESFPLTVTSAQKNPTAFYLCASTGGINQPQHFGDGTRLSIL.

The CDR3 bases are TGCGCCAGCAGCGTCAGGGGTTCAACTAATGAAAAACTGTTTTTT. This codes for CASSVRGSTNEKLFF. The chain uses TRBV4-1 and TRBJ1-4; perhaps TRBD1 as D (6 bases). Germline CDR1 reads MGHRA; CDR2 reads YSYEKL. Trimming stripped 5 bases from V and 0 bases from J, with 10 bases between. The length of the CDR3 is 15 residues.

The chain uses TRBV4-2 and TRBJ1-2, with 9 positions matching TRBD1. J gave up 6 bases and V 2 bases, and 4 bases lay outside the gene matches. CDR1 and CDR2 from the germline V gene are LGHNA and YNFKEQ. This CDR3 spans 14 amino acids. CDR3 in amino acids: CASSQPGQGDGYTF. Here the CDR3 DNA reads TGTGCCAGCAGCCAACCGGGACAGGGTGATGGCTACACCTTC.

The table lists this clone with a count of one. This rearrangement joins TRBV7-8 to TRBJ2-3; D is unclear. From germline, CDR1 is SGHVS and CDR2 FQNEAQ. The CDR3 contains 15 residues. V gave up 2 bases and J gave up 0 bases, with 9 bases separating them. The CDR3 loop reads CASSLFRSSTDTQYF. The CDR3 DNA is TGTGCCAGCAGCTTATTCCGTTCTAGCACAGATACGCAGTATTTT.

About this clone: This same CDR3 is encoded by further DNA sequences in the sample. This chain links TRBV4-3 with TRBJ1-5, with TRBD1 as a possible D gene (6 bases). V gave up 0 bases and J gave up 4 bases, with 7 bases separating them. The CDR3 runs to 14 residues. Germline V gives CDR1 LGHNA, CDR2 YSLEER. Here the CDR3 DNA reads TGCGCCAGCAGCCAAGAAGGGGGAAATCAGCCCCAGCATTTT. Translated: CASSQEGGNQPQHF.

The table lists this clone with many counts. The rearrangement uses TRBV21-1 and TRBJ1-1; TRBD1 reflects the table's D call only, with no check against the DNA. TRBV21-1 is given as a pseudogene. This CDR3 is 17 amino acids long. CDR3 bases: TGTGCCAGCAGCAAAGTTTGGGGTTCCGACGACAGTACCGAAGCTTTCTTT. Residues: CASSKVWGSDDSTEAFF.